This is a list of T cell receptor beta chains from one sample in a study of long-term antiretroviral therapy in people with HIV. Assay used: immunoSEQ multiplex PCR; TCRdb lists only in-frame clones, some missing. Here the sample spans about 29,000 clones, around 80% being singletons. The starting material was unsorted PBMCs, obtained 1.5 years before starting antiretroviral therapy. The receptor set was obtained from a man aged 18 to 30 with HIV. CDR3s leave out the opening cysteine and the closing phenylalanine or tryptophan.

v_call,j_call,cdr3_aa
TRBV7-8,TRBJ1-5,ASSLGPNQPQH
TRBV6-6,TRBJ2-2,ASIPNTGELF
TRBV30,TRBJ2-3,AWASGGPKDTQY
TRBV2,TRBJ1-3,ASSELGSGNTIY
TRBV10-2,TRBJ2-7,ASSDPTGLLWDEQY
TRBV19,TRBJ1-2,ASSRPDRYYGYT
TRBV4-1,TRBJ2-3,ASSQRGSDTQY
TRBV6-1,TRBJ1-5,ASSAVNSNQPQH
TRBV4-1,TRBJ1-2,ASSQARQGANYGYT
TRBV7-3,TRBJ2-2,ASSFGTSGYTGELF